This TCR beta chain was sequenced in a study of beta chain features in type 1 diabetes. Only a few counts were recorded for this clone. Its antigen is not known. The CDR3 totals 13 residues. The germline CDR1 and CDR2 sequences are KGHSH and LQKENI. V gave up 2 bases and J gave up 4 bases, with 9 bases separating them. General study results and limits: Shorter TCRB CDR3s, moderately but significantly so, were found in Type 1 diabetes patients in all four CD4+ subsets.

Reverse transcribing all isolated RNA meant expressed TCRB transcripts were sequenced. Assay used: immunoSEQ multiplex PCR; TCRdb lists only in-frame clones, some missing. Of over 200,000 clones listed, roughly 11% were seen once; the top ten hold over 0.015%. Material: naive CD4+ T cells from blood. This chain joins TRBV18 and TRBJ2-7, with D possibly being TRBD1 (6 bases). The clonotype originates from a man under 40 with type 1 diabetes. This CDR3 is CASSPTDSYEQYF. The CDR3 DNA sequence: TGTGCCAGCTCACCAACGGACAGTTACGAGCAGTACTTC.